This T cell receptor (beta chain) was recovered during a study of patients and donors after allogeneic stem cell transplantation. This clonotype was picked up a small number of times. This CDR3 is built from 13 residues. The V gene lost 6 bases and the J gene lost 8 bases, with 16 bases spanning the gap. One entry per CDR3 protein, called by TCRdb with MiXCR from the RT-PCR reads. The sample lists about 90,000 distinct CDR3 sequences, roughly 50% occurring once. This sequence originates from a human donor who was either an allogeneic HSCT recipient or a stem cell or donor lymphocyte infusion donor (not recorded which). It is not recorded whose cells these are; they may come from a transplant donor. The material sequenced was blood, either unsorted or a sorted T cell fraction (not recorded which). The V call is TRBV12-3 or TRBV12-4, the J call TRBJ1-2; D gene unclear. CDR3: CASRVTVTGGYTF. The CDR3 DNA reads as TGTGCCAGCAGGGTCACAGTGACGGGCGGCTACACCTTC.